The sequence of this T cell receptor (beta chain) was determined in a study of T cell responses to AZD1222 COVID-19 vaccine. General observations from the study: Females outnumbered males among donors, who were mostly white British; clonal diversity was possibly underestimated. Nearly half of spike-specific TCRs reportedly target unmutated variant regions.

The V gene end was trimmed by 6 bases and the J gene end by 5 bases; junction bases not matched to a gene: 10. This CDR3 contains 16 residues. Germline CDR1 is MDHEN and CDR2 is SYDVKM. TCRdb's copy holds only in-frame clones and misses some; the assay was immunoSEQ multiplex PCR. The sample contains about 120,000 clones, about 90% of which appear only once. Notes on this clone: What it binds is unknown.

The sequence came from an adult in good health. The sample was peripheral blood, taken on day 0 of AZD1222 vaccination. This rearrangement joins TRBV28 to TRBJ1-5, with TRBD1 identical over 10 bases. CDR3 coding DNA: TGTGCCAGCAGCCGCCGACAGGGGGCTCTTTATCAGCCCCAGCATTTT. It is translated as CASSRRQGALYQPQHF.